The 5 T cell receptor beta chains given below trace back to one sample, sequenced in a study of human T cells and chemical hapten exposure. Described time point: patch test 3, about 24 weeks after DPC sensitization. The treatment is: therapeutic diphenylcyclopropenone sensitization with weekly scalp DPC. TCRdb reprocessed the RACE reads with MiXCR, giving one entry per CDR3 protein. The sample contains over 100,000 distinct CDR3 sequences, approximately 10% of which appear only once. The material was whole blood, obtained in connection with sensitization to the hapten diphenylcyclopropenone (DPC). Receptors were obtained from a woman between 50 and 59 years old with alopecia areata. Some clones in this sample may be carry-over from other donors' samples.

The chain links TRBV24-1 to TRBJ2-2; TRBD1 matches 7 bases. There are 14 residues in the CDR3. Germline V gives CDR1 KGHDR, CDR2 SFDVKD. Losses at the gene ends were 11 bases for V and 3 bases for J; bases not matched to a gene: 8. CDR3 DNA sequence: TGTGCCATCTCGGACAGGAGCCACACCGGGGAGCTGTTTTTT. Its protein is CAISDRSHTGELFF.

This chain joins TRBV29-1 and TRBJ2-1; D is uncertain. V lost 5 bases and J 7 bases, leaving 9 bases between the germline ends. Per germline, CDR1 SQVTM and CDR2 ANQGSEA. The CDR3 has 11 residues. The CDR3 DNA reads TGCAGCGTTTCCGAGATGAATGAGCAGTTCTTC. Protein product: CSVSEMNEQFF.

CDR3 in amino acids: CASSFGDRVGTDTQYF. The CDR3 DNA is TGTGCCAGCAGTTTTGGGGACAGGGTAGGCACAGATACGCAGTATTTT. The chain links TRBV12-3 or TRBV12-4 to TRBJ2-3; 9 nucleotides match TRBD1. This CDR3 region has 16 residues. The J segment lost 1 base and the V segment lost 3 bases, leaving 5 bases of the junction unmatched.

This clonotype showed up just a few times. This chain links TRBV6-4 with TRBJ2-1; D not resolved. Trimming removed 5 bases at V and 4 bases at J, with 9 bases between. The CDR3 consists of 13 residues. CDR1 and CDR2 (germline): MRHNA, SNTAGT. In nucleotides, the CDR3 is TGTGCCAGCAGTCCCGGACCTTACAATGAGCAGTTCTTC. Translated: CASSPGPYNEQFF.

This sequence joins TRBV11-1 and TRBJ1-1, with a tentative D call TRBD1 (6 bases). Trimming pared 6 bases from V and 7 bases from J, leaving 21 bases between. Germline V lookup: CDR1 SGHAT, CDR2 FQDESV (reference sequence). The CDR3 loop spans 15 amino acids. CDR3 sequence reads: CASSNGGAAFSEAFF. CDR3 nucleotide sequence: TGTGCCAGCAGTAACGGGGGGGCTGCATTTAGTGAAGCTTTCTTT.